Presented here are 5 T cell receptor beta chains from one specimen sequenced in a study of early T cells in non-severe SARS-CoV-2 infection. TCRdb reprocessed the 5' RACE reads with MiXCR, giving one entry per CDR3 protein. Among about 60,000 distinct CDR3 sequences listed, roughly 12% were seen once. Sequenced: whole blood. The receptors originated from an adult who was a healthcare worker with PCR-confirmed SARS-CoV-2 infection or an uninfected control (not recorded which).

This clonotype has a handful of counts. CDR3 in amino acids: CASSLAVLAGGDNEQFF. The DNA for the CDR3 is TGCGCCAGCAGCTTGGCCGTCCTAGCGGGAGGCGACAATGAGCAGTTCTTC. V gene TRBV5-1 combines with J gene TRBJ2-1, with TRBD2 matching over 11 bases. V shed 0 bases, J shed 5 bases, and the junction held 7 bases outside the gene matches. Per the germline V gene, CDR1 is SGHRS and CDR2 is YFSETQ. The CDR3 extends over 17 amino acids.

This clonotype was counted between two and nine times. The gene calls are TRBV20-1 and TRBJ2-7, with 8 bases aligning to TRBD1. Germline V lookup: CDR1 DFQATT, CDR2 SNEGSKA (reference sequence). V shed 6 bases and J 3 bases; nucleotides not matched to a gene: 7. This CDR3 region has 13 residues. The CDR3 DNA reads as TGCAGTGCCAAAATTACAGGGGGCTACGAGCAGTACTTC. This translates into CSAKITGGYEQYF.

The V and J genes are TRBV13 and TRBJ2-7; 7 bases are a match to TRBD2. J was trimmed by 7 bases and V by 1 base; bases with no gene match: 4. The CDR3 runs 13 residues. CDR1 and CDR2 (germline): PRHDT, FYEKMQ (reference sequence). DNA of the CDR3: TGTGCCAGCAGCTTAGCCTCGCGGGGGGAGCAGTACTTC. It codes for CASSLASRGEQYF.

In this sample, this clonotype turned up many times. This rearrangement joins TRBV30 to TRBJ1-4; D remains ambiguous. V was cut by 0 bases and J by 4 bases, with 3 bases left in between. The germline CDR1 and CDR2 sequences are GTSNPN and SVGIG (reference sequence). This CDR3 comprises 12 residues. The CDR3: CAWSVYNEKLFF. CDR3 DNA: TGTGCCTGGAGTGTTTATAATGAAAAACTGTTTTTT.

This clonotype was seen a few times. V is TRBV7-9 and J is TRBJ2-7, with 9 bases that match TRBD1. CDR3 length: 15 amino acids. V lost 5 bases, J lost 3 bases, and 8 bases stayed unmatched. Germline V gives CDR1 SEHNR, CDR2 FQNEAQ (reference sequence). The CDR3 bases are TGTGCCAGCAGCCGAGGGGACAGGGACTTCTACGAGCAGTACTTC. The encoded protein is CASSRGDRDFYEQYF.